What follows describes a single T cell receptor (beta chain). This entry belongs to a study of shared T cell receptors in the human thymus. Trimming took 2 bases from V and 5 from J; bases not matched to a gene: 21. CDR1 and CDR2 (germline): MNHNS, SASEGT. The CDR3 is made up of 20 amino acids. Sequenced by immunoSEQ multiplex PCR; TCRdb stores in-frame clones only, minus some. This table holds more than 550,000 clones, about 87% found once. These data were also filed under a second study, of human thymus T cells. In that study: Donation came from healthy Finnish infants having corrective surgery for congenital heart defects. From resections taken during corrective heart surgery, the thymus tissue was obtained. V and J gene usage appeared biased in thymic and blood repertoires.

This TCR was sampled from a boy younger than two with a congenital heart defect. The chain employs TRBV6-1 and TRBJ2-5, with 9 bases fitting TRBD2. The sequenced sample was thymocytes. The CDR3 is CASSEKRASGDTPLPETQYF. CDR3 nucleotide sequence: TGTGCCAGCAGTGAAAAAAGGGCTAGCGGGGATACCCCCCTACCGGAGACCCAGTACTTC.